This T cell receptor beta chain comes out of a study of CD8+ T cells in alopecia areata. Overall study: Tofacitinib ran 6 to 18 months, followed by 6 months off drug. Whole-study results and caveats: Tissue-resident alphabeta T cells belonging to normal skin likewise get sequenced within scalp specimens. Tofacitinib yielded significantly lower scalp clonality and fewer expanded CD8+ clones among the top 100.

Reverse transcription of extracted RNA yielded cDNA, which provided the sequencing template. Some clones are missing from TCRdb's copy, which holds only in-frame ones; the method was immunoSEQ multiplex PCR. The sample carries roughly 280,000 clones, approximately 60% recorded once. The sample's treatment: oral pan-JAK inhibitor, 5-10 mg twice daily. Both peripheral blood and punch biopsies of lesional scalp skin were obtained from patients who had alopecia areata. In the case of this clone: The antigen remains unidentified.

Material: CD4+ T cells sorted from blood, obtained at roughly week 52, from a patient treated with tofacitinib. The clonotype was recovered from a human donor with alopecia areata.

The DNA for the CDR3 is TGTGCCAGCAGCTTAGCTGGGGATCTTTTTGAGGCTTTCTTT. It specifies CASSLAGDLFEAFF. V and J are TRBV7-9 and TRBJ1-1; no reliable D call. Germline V lookup: CDR1 SEHNR, CDR2 FQNEAQ (reference sequence). This CDR3 has 14 residues. V was pared by 0 bases and J by 11 bases, with 16 bases between.